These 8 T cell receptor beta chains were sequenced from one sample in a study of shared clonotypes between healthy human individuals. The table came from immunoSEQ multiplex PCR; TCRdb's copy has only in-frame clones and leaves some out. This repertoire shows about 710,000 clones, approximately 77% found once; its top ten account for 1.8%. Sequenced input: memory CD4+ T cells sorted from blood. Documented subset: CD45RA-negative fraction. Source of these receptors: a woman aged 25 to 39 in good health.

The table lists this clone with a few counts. Here the CDR3 reads CASSAGQGGYTF. CDR3 nucleotide sequence: TGTGCCAGCAGCGCAGGACAGGGTGGCTACACCTTC. The chain recombines TRBV11-2 with TRBJ1-2, with TRBD1 matching 8 bases. The V and J ends lost 5 bases and 7 bases, in that order; junction bases with no gene match: 3. The CDR3 has 12 amino acids. CDR1 is SGHAT and CDR2 is FQNNGV in the germline V gene.

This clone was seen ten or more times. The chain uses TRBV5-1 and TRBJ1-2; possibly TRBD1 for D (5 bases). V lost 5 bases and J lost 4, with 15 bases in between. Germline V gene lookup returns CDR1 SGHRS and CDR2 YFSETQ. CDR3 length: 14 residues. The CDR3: CASRPGTETYGYTF. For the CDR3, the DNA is TGCGCCAGCAGGCCCGGGACGGAGACCTATGGCTACACCTTC.

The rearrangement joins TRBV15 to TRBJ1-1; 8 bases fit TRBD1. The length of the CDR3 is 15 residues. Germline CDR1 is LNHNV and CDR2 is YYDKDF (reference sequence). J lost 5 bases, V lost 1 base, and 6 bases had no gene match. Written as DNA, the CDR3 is TGTGCCACCAGCAGAGGACAGGGGCCGGGGACTGAAGCTTTCTTT. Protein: CATSRGQGPGTEAFF.

The CDR3 spells CASSRDRVVLGEQFF. CDR3 DNA: TGTGCCAGCAGCCGCGACAGGGTAGTGTTGGGTGAGCAGTTCTTC. The chain uses TRBV11-2 and TRBJ2-1; 7 nucleotides agree with TRBD1. Trimming cost V 5 bases and J 9 bases; bases outside gene matches: 13. Germline V lookup: CDR1 SGHAT, CDR2 FQNNGV. The CDR3 totals 15 residues. Filled out from reference TRBV11-2 and TRBJ2-1, the complete variable domain reads EAGVAQSPRYKIIEKRQSVAFWCNPISGHATLYWYQQILGQGPKLLIQFQNNGVVDDSQLPKDRFSAERLKGVDSTLKIQPAKLEDSAVYLCASSRDRVVLGEQFFGPGTRLTVL.

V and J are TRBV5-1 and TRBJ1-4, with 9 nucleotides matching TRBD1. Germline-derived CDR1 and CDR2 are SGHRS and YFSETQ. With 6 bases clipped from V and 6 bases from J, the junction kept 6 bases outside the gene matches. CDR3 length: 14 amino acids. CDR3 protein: CASTEGTGHEKLFF. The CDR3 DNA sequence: TGCGCCAGCACTGAGGGGACAGGGCATGAAAAACTGTTTTTT.

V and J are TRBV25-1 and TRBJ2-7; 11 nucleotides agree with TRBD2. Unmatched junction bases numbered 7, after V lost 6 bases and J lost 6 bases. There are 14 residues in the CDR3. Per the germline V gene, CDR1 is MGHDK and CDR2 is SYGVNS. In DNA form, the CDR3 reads TGTGCCAGCAGCCTATCCGGGACTAGCGGCGAGCAGTACTTC. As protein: CASSLSGTSGEQYF.

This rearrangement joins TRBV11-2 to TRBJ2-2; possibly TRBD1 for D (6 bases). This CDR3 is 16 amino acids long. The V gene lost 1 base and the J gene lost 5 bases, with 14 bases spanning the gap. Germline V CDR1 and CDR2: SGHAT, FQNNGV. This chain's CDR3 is CASSLVAGDPTGELFF. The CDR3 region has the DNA TGTGCCAGCAGCTTAGTGGCAGGGGACCCTACCGGGGAGCTGTTTTTT.

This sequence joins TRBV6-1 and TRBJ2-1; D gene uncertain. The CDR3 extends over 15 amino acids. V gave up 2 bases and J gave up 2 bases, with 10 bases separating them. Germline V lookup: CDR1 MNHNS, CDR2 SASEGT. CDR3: CASSEFRLTYNEQFF. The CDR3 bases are TGTGCCAGCAGTGAATTCCGCCTTACCTACAATGAGCAGTTCTTC.